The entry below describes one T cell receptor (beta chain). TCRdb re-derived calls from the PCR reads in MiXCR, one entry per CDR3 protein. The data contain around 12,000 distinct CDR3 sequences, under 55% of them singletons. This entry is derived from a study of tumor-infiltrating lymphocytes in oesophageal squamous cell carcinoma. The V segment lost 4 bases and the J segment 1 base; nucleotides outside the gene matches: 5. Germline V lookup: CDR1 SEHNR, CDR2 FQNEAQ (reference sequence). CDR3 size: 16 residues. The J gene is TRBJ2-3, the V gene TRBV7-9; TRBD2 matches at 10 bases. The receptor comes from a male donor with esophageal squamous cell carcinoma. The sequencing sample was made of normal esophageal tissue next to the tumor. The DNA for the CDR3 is TGTGCCAGCAGCTCGCGGGGGACTAGCGGCACAGATACGCAGTATTTT. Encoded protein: CASSSRGTSGTDTQYF.